Following are 6 T cell receptor beta chains from one sample sequenced in a study of neurological immune-mediated disorders. The time point is: longitudinal time-point 3. TCRdb used MiXCR to reprocess the 5' RACE reads, holding one entry per CDR3 protein. The sample includes more than 100,000 distinct CDR3 sequences, 10% to 14% of them seen just once. Sequenced material: PBMCs. The source of these receptors is a female donor with HTLV-1-associated myelopathy (HAM/TSP).

This clonotype has ten or more counts. The gene calls are TRBV24-1 and TRBJ1-3; unclear D gene. Per the germline V gene, CDR1 is KGHDR and CDR2 is SFDVKD. There are 14 residues in the CDR3. V dropped 3 bases and J dropped 0 bases, with 5 bases sitting between them. CDR3 amino acids: CATSDQHSGNTIYF. CDR3 nucleotides: TGTGCCACCAGTGATCAACACTCTGGAAACACCATATATTTT.

This clonotype was seen at least ten times. V usage is TRBV10-3 and J usage is TRBJ1-1; D unclear. V gave up 2 bases and J gave up 0 bases, with 7 bases separating them. CDR1 is ENHRY and CDR2 is SYGVKD in the germline V gene. CDR3 length: 14 residues. The CDR3 here is CAISEAGMNTEAFF. Written as DNA, the CDR3 is TGTGCCATCAGTGAGGCCGGTATGAACACTGAAGCTTTCTTT.

CDR3 sequence (DNA): TGCGCCAGCAGGAGGGACTTACGTAGCAATCAGCCCCAGCATTTT. It yields the protein CASRRDLRSNQPQHF. This chain links TRBV5-1 with TRBJ1-5, with TRBD1 as a possible D gene (5 bases). This CDR3 is built from 15 residues. Germline CDR1 reads SGHRS; CDR2 reads YFSETQ. V dropped 5 bases and J dropped 0 bases, with 12 bases sitting between them. Full variable domain (remainder filled in from reference TRBV5-1 and TRBJ1-5): KAGVTQTPRYLIKTRGQQVTLSCSPISGHRSVSWYQQTPGQGLQFLFEYFSETQRNKGNFPGRFSGRQFSNSRSEMNVSTLELGDSALYLCASRRDLRSNQPQHFGDGTRLSIL.

In this sample, this clonotype turned up many times. This chain uses TRBV20-1 with TRBJ2-2; maybe TRBD1 (6 bases). The CDR3 covers 16 residues. Trimming took off 2 bases at V and 4 bases at J, with 17 bases between the two ends. The germline V gene encodes CDR1 DFQATT and CDR2 SNEGSKA (reference sequence). CDR3 protein: CSARIPGAQGTGELFF. In DNA, the CDR3 is TGCAGTGCTAGAATTCCAGGGGCGCAGGGCACCGGGGAGCTGTTTTTT.

The sample holds many counts of this clonotype. The J gene is TRBJ2-1, the V gene TRBV2, with no clear D. Trimming left V 3 bases short and J 10 bases short, with 10 bases between. Germline loops: CDR1 SNHLY, CDR2 FYNNEI. This CDR3 region has 12 residues. The CDR3 DNA is TGTGCCAGCAGTGATGAGACGGAGGAGCAGTTCTTC. It specifies CASSDETEEQFF.

Many counts were recorded for this clonotype. This chain joins TRBV5-1 and TRBJ1-3; no reliable D call. Per the germline V gene, CDR1 is SGHRS and CDR2 is YFSETQ. V was shortened by 4 bases and J by 0 bases, with 5 bases between the two germline ends. The CDR3 is 13 amino acids. The CDR3 spells CASSPNSGNTIYF. DNA of the CDR3: TGCGCCAGCAGCCCAAACTCTGGAAACACCATATATTTT.